This is a list of T cell receptor beta chains from one sample in a study of regulatory T cells in long-lasting Graves disease. Via MiXCR, TCRdb re-called the multiplex PCR reads, giving one row per CDR3 protein. The table includes approximately 540,000 distinct CDR3 sequences, about 11% detected once. This sample was also put to use in a study of T cells in Graves' hyperthyroidism and ophthalmopathy.

The sample here was peripheral blood mononuclear cells (PBMCs), taken at new diagnosis, from a patient treated with antithyroid drugs. These receptors were taken from a woman between 25 and 40 years old with Graves disease. Each CDR3 is given with its conserved first and last residue. Each record gives: V gene, J gene, clone size, CDR3 length, D gene, CDR3 DNA, CDR3 protein. A D gene is named only where the DNA matches it firmly. The size entry is marked missing in some rows and otherwise reads once, few, many or a size class.

V gene: TRBV15
J gene: TRBJ1-1
clone size: many
CDR3 length: 17
D gene: TRBD1
CDR3 DNA: TGTGCCACCAGCAGAGCGCGGCGTGGGACAGCGAACACTGAAGCTTTCTTT
CDR3 protein: CATSRARRGTANTEAFF

V gene: TRBV6-1
J gene: TRBJ1-1
clone size: many
CDR3 length: 14
D gene: NA
CDR3 DNA: TGTGCCAGCAGCGTGACAACTCTGGGGACTGAAGCTTTCTTT
CDR3 protein: CASSVTTLGTEAFF

V gene: TRBV5-1
J gene: TRBJ2-3
clone size: few
CDR3 length: 15
D gene: TRBD2
CDR3 DNA: TGCGCCAGCAGCAGGGGCAGCGGGAGTAGTGATACGCAGTATTTT
CDR3 protein: CASSRGSGSSDTQYF

V gene: TRBV6-2/TRBV6-3
J gene: TRBJ1-1
clone size: many
CDR3 length: 15
D gene: NA
CDR3 DNA: TGTGCCAGCAGTTACGAGGGAAATACGAACACTGAAGCTTTCTTT
CDR3 protein: CASSYEGNTNTEAFF

V gene: TRBV18
J gene: TRBJ1-2
clone size: many
CDR3 length: 15
D gene: NA
CDR3 DNA: TGTGCCAGCTCACCATACGGAAACCTGTGGTATGGCTACACCTTC
CDR3 protein: CASSPYGNLWYGYTF

V gene: TRBV19
J gene: TRBJ1-6
clone size: NA
CDR3 length: 13
D gene: NA
CDR3 DNA: TGTGCCAGCCAAGAGCCGGTGAATTCACCCCTCCACTTT
CDR3 protein: CASQEPVNSPLHF

V gene: TRBV7-2
J gene: TRBJ1-1
clone size: many
CDR3 length: 13
D gene: TRBD1
CDR3 DNA: TGTGCCAGCAGCTCGGGACAGGGTAGTGAAGCTTTCTTT
CDR3 protein: CASSSGQGSEAFF

V gene: TRBV11-3
J gene: TRBJ2-3
clone size: many
CDR3 length: 16
D gene: NA
CDR3 DNA: TGTGCCAGCAGCTCACACTGGACCACTAGCACAGATACGCAGTATTTT
CDR3 protein: CASSSHWTTSTDTQYF

V gene: TRBV2
J gene: TRBJ2-1
clone size: many
CDR3 length: 13
D gene: NA
CDR3 DNA: TGTGCCAGCAGTGAAGCGCGAGGGGATGAGCAGTTCTTC
CDR3 protein: CASSEARGDEQFF

V gene: TRBV6-1
J gene: TRBJ2-5
clone size: many
CDR3 length: 12
D gene: NA
CDR3 DNA: TGTGCCAGCAGTCACCGACAAGAGACCCAGTACTTC
CDR3 protein: CASSHRQETQYF

V gene: TRBV20-1
J gene: TRBJ1-5
clone size: few
CDR3 length: 14
D gene: NA
CDR3 DNA: TGCAGTGCTAGTACCGCGGATGTCAATCAGCCCCAGCATTTT
CDR3 protein: CSASTADVNQPQHF

V gene: TRBV11-1
J gene: TRBJ2-1
clone size: many
CDR3 length: 14
D gene: TRBD1
CDR3 DNA: TGTGCCAGCAGCTCCATAGGACAGGGCGATGAGCAGTTCTTC
CDR3 protein: CASSSIGQGDEQFF

V gene: TRBV6-2/TRBV6-3
J gene: TRBJ1-5
clone size: many
CDR3 length: 15
D gene: NA
CDR3 DNA: TGTGCCAGCAGTTACGGGTCATATAGCAATCAGCCCCAGCATTTT
CDR3 protein: CASSYGSYSNQPQHF

V gene: TRBV19
J gene: TRBJ2-1
clone size: NA
CDR3 length: 21
D gene: NA
CDR3 DNA: TGTGCCAGTAGCCCCTCTCCGTCCGGGACGGAATGGACCCCGTCTGGCAATGAGCAGTTCTTC
CDR3 protein: CASSPSPSGTEWTPSGNEQFF

V gene: TRBV7-8
J gene: TRBJ2-5
clone size: many
CDR3 length: 14
D gene: NA
CDR3 DNA: TGTGCCAGCAGCTTAGGGCGGCTCCAAGAGACCCAGTACTTC
CDR3 protein: CASSLGRLQETQYF

V gene: TRBV11-3
J gene: TRBJ2-5
clone size: many
CDR3 length: 13
D gene: NA
CDR3 DNA: TGTGCCAGCAGCTTTTGGAATCAAGAGACCCAGTACTTC
CDR3 protein: CASSFWNQETQYF

V gene: TRBV7-8
J gene: TRBJ2-1
clone size: few
CDR3 length: 15
D gene: NA
CDR3 DNA: TGTGCCAGCAGCTTGGAGACGGGAGTCTACAATGAGCAGTTCTTC
CDR3 protein: CASSLETGVYNEQFF

V gene: TRBV7-3
J gene: TRBJ2-1
clone size: many
CDR3 length: 15
D gene: TRBD2
CDR3 DNA: TGTGCCAGCAGCTTATTCGCGGGAGGGCCCTCTGAGCAGTTCTTC
CDR3 protein: CASSLFAGGPSEQFF

V gene: TRBV30
J gene: TRBJ2-7
clone size: many
CDR3 length: 15
D gene: TRBD1
CDR3 DNA: TGTGCCTGGACGGGCTCCGAGACAGGGGGCAGGAAGCAGTACTTC
CDR3 protein: CAWTGSETGGRKQYF

V gene: TRBV27
J gene: TRBJ1-6
clone size: many
CDR3 length: 15
D gene: TRBD1
CDR3 DNA: TGTGCCAGCAGTTTACGACAGGGAGTAAATTCACCCCTCCACTTT
CDR3 protein: CASSLRQGVNSPLHF

V gene: TRBV28
J gene: TRBJ1-1
clone size: many
CDR3 length: 14
D gene: NA
CDR3 DNA: TGTGCCAGCAGTTTCACAGACATGAACACTGAAGCTTTCTTT
CDR3 protein: CASSFTDMNTEAFF

V gene: TRBV9
J gene: TRBJ1-1
clone size: NA
CDR3 length: 15
D gene: NA
CDR3 DNA: TGTGCCAGCAGCGTAGGTCGGGGAGCGCGCACTGAAGCTTTCTTT
CDR3 protein: CASSVGRGARTEAFF

V gene: TRBV7-7
J gene: TRBJ2-5
clone size: few
CDR3 length: 14
D gene: TRBD1
CDR3 DNA: TGTGCCAGCAGCGCCACAGGGGGCGGAGAGACCCAGTACTTC
CDR3 protein: CASSATGGGETQYF

V gene: TRBV30
J gene: TRBJ1-5
clone size: many
CDR3 length: 17
D gene: NA
CDR3 DNA: TGTGCCTGGAGTGAGAGTCGGGGCTCCTATAGCAATCAGCCCCAGCATTTT
CDR3 protein: CAWSESRGSYSNQPQHF

V gene: TRBV18
J gene: TRBJ1-5
clone size: many
CDR3 length: 13
D gene: NA
CDR3 DNA: TGTGCCAGCTCATCGACAGAAAATCAGCCCCAGCATTTT
CDR3 protein: CASSSTENQPQHF

V gene: TRBV13
J gene: TRBJ2-4
clone size: NA
CDR3 length: 18
D gene: TRBD1
CDR3 DNA: TGTGCCAGCAGCTTCGGCCTACAGGGGCTGCAAGCCAAAAACATTCAGTACTTC
CDR3 protein: CASSFGLQGLQAKNIQYF

V gene: TRBV5-1
J gene: TRBJ1-6
clone size: many
CDR3 length: 15
D gene: TRBD1
CDR3 DNA: TGTGCCAGCAGGAGGTTGACAGGGGAGCCTTCACCCCTCCACTTT
CDR3 protein: CASRRLTGEPSPLHF

V gene: TRBV11-2
J gene: TRBJ2-7
clone size: NA
CDR3 length: 15
D gene: TRBD2
CDR3 DNA: TGTGCCAGCAGCGCTGCACTAGCGGGAGACGGCGAGCAGTACTTC
CDR3 protein: CASSAALAGDGEQYF

V gene: TRBV10-2
J gene: TRBJ1-2
clone size: many
CDR3 length: 12
D gene: NA
CDR3 DNA: TGCGCCAGCAGTGACGGGCCAAGTGGCTACACCTTC
CDR3 protein: CASSDGPSGYTF

V gene: TRBV5-6
J gene: TRBJ1-1
clone size: many
CDR3 length: 15
D gene: NA
CDR3 DNA: TGTGCCAGCAGCTTATTCTCGGGGGCGAGAACTGAAGCTTTCTTT
CDR3 protein: CASSLFSGARTEAFF

V gene: TRBV20-1
J gene: TRBJ2-3
clone size: NA
CDR3 length: 12
D gene: NA
CDR3 DNA: TGCAGTGCACCTGGACAGACAGATACGCAGTATTTT
CDR3 protein: CSAPGQTDTQYF

V gene: TRBV19
J gene: TRBJ2-7
clone size: few
CDR3 length: 14
D gene: NA
CDR3 DNA: TGTGCCAGTAGTATAGTAGCGAGCTCCTACGAGCAGTACTTC
CDR3 protein: CASSIVASSYEQYF

V gene: TRBV7-9
J gene: TRBJ2-1
clone size: many
CDR3 length: 15
D gene: NA
CDR3 DNA: TGTGCCAGCAGCTATTTCCCGGGGCTGGACAATGAGCAGTTCTTC
CDR3 protein: CASSYFPGLDNEQFF

V gene: TRBV13
J gene: TRBJ1-1
clone size: NA
CDR3 length: 20
D gene: TRBD1
CDR3 DNA: TGTGCCAGCAGCGAAACCCTTTTTGGCGGGACAGGGGGCCTGAACACTGAAGCTTTCTTT
CDR3 protein: CASSETLFGGTGGLNTEAFF

V gene: TRBV5-4
J gene: TRBJ2-5
clone size: many
CDR3 length: 13
D gene: NA
CDR3 DNA: TGTGCCAGCAGCTTTTGGGTCCAAGAGACCCAGTACTTC
CDR3 protein: CASSFWVQETQYF

V gene: TRBV3-1
J gene: TRBJ2-1
clone size: many
CDR3 length: 16
D gene: TRBD2
CDR3 DNA: TGTGCCAGCAGCCAAATGGGACTAGCGGGGGACAATGAGCAGTTCTTC
CDR3 protein: CASSQMGLAGDNEQFF

V gene: TRBV2
J gene: TRBJ1-2
clone size: many
CDR3 length: 15
D gene: NA
CDR3 DNA: TGTGCCAGCAGTGCAAATCCTGGACAGTCTCGCGGCTACACCTTC
CDR3 protein: CASSANPGQSRGYTF